This is a list of T cell receptor beta chains from one sample in a study of T cells in Graves' hyperthyroidism and ophthalmopathy. TCRdb ran MiXCR on the multiplex PCR reads and lists one entry per CDR3 protein. The data hold about 840,000 distinct CDR3 sequences, with 38% observed a single time. Source material: blood. These receptors came from a man aged 18 to 29 with Graves' hyperthyroidism. CDR3s include the opening cysteine and the closing phenylalanine or tryptophan. Each record gives: D gene, V gene, J gene, CDR3 protein. D genes are given only for firm matches.

D gene: -; V gene: TRBV12-3/TRBV12-4; J gene: TRBJ2-7; CDR3 protein: CASSSPGPGLEQYF
D gene: TRBD1; V gene: TRBV7-9; J gene: TRBJ2-5; CDR3 protein: CASRPRQGFMLETQYF
D gene: TRBD2; V gene: TRBV9; J gene: TRBJ2-7; CDR3 protein: CASSYSGTSGRTYEQYF
D gene: TRBD1; V gene: TRBV15; J gene: TRBJ1-2; CDR3 protein: CATSLTGGGYTF
D gene: -; V gene: TRBV5-1; J gene: TRBJ1-4; CDR3 protein: CASSLERQQKLFF
D gene: -; V gene: TRBV6-6; J gene: TRBJ2-5; CDR3 protein: CASRGTEVQYF
D gene: -; V gene: TRBV19; J gene: TRBJ1-1; CDR3 protein: CASTLQGAAEAFF
D gene: -; V gene: TRBV29-1; J gene: TRBJ2-2; CDR3 protein: CSVVPRTGELFF
D gene: TRBD1; V gene: TRBV29-1; J gene: TRBJ1-2; CDR3 protein: CSVEGTGRGYTF
D gene: -; V gene: TRBV15; J gene: TRBJ1-2; CDR3 protein: CATSRHPGTF
D gene: -; V gene: TRBV2; J gene: TRBJ1-1; CDR3 protein: CASSEDRHPNTEAFF
D gene: -; V gene: TRBV4-2; J gene: TRBJ2-2; CDR3 protein: CASSQSGGVDTGELFF
D gene: -; V gene: TRBV6-5; J gene: TRBJ2-2; CDR3 protein: CASSYSWGTGELFF
D gene: -; V gene: TRBV7-9; J gene: TRBJ1-1; CDR3 protein: CASSLAPGQMNTEAFF
D gene: TRBD2; V gene: TRBV7-9; J gene: TRBJ2-7; CDR3 protein: CASSSPGTSGSYEQYF